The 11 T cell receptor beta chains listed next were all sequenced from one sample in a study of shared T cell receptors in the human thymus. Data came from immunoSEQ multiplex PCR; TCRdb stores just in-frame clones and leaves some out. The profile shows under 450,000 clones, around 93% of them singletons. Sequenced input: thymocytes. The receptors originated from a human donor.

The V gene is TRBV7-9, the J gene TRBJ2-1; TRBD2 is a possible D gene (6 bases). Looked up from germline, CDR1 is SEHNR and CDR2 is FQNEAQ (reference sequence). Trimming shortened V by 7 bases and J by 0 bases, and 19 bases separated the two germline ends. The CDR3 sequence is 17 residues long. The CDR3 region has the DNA TGTGCCAGCATTCCCCGGACGGGGGTAAGCTCCTACAATGAGCAGTTCTTC. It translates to CASIPRTGVSSYNEQFF.

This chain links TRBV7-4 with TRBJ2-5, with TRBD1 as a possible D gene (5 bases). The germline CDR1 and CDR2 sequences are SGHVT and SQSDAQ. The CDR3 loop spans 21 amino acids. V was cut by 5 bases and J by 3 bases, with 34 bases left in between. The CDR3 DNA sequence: TGTGCCAGCAGCGGACCTCGAGTGGCCACGCCCCCCGCCGAAGGGGAAGAGACCCAGTACTTC. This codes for CASSGPRVATPPAEGEETQYF.

The CDR3 loop is CASRALWGAFSYEQYF. DNA for the CDR3: TGTGCCAGCAGAGCCCTGTGGGGAGCCTTCTCCTACGAGCAGTACTTC. The V gene is TRBV11-2, the J gene TRBJ2-7; D possibly corresponds to TRBD2 (5 bases). Germline V CDR1 and CDR2: SGHAT, FQNNGV. CDR3 length: 16 residues. The V end was cut by 6 bases, the J end by 0 bases, with 18 bases between.

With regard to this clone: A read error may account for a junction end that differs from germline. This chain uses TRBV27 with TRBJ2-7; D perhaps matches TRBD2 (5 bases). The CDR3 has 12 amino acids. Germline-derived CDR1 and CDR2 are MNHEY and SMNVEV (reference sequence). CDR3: CASRQTGYGQYF. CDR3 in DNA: TGTGCCAGCAGACAAACGGGGTACGGGCAGTACTTC.

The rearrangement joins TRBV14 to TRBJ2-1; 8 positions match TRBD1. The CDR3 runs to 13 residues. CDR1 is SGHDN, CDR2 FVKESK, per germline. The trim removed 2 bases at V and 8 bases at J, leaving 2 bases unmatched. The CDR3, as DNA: TGTGCCAGCAGCCAAAAACAGGGGGATGAGCAGTTCTTC. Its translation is CASSQKQGDEQFF.

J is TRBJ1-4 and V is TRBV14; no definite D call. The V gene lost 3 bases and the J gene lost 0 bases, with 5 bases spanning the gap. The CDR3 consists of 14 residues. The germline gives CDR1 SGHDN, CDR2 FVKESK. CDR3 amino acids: CASSQGTTNEKLFF. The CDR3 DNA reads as TGTGCCAGCAGCCAGGGAACAACTAATGAAAAACTGTTTTTT.

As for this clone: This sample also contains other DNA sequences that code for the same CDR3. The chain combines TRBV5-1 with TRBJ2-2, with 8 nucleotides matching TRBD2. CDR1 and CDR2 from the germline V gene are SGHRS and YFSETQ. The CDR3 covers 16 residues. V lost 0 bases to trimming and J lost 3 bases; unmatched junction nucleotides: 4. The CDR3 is CASSLVDGRDTGELFF. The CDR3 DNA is TGCGCCAGCAGCTTGGTTGACGGGAGGGACACCGGGGAGCTGTTTTTT.

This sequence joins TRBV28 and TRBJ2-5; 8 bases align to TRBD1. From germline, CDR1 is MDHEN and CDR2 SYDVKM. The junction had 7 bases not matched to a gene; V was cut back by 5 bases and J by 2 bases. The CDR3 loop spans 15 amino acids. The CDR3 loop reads CASSPLGQGQETQYF. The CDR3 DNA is TGTGCCAGCAGTCCCCTCGGACAGGGACAAGAGACCCAGTACTTC.

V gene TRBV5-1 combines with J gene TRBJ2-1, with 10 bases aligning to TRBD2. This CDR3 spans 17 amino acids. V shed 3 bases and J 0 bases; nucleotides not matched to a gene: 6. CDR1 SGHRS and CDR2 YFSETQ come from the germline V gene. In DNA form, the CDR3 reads TGCGCCAGCAGCTCGACGCCTAGCGGGAGCTCCTACAATGAGCAGTTCTTC. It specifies CASSSTPSGSSYNEQFF.

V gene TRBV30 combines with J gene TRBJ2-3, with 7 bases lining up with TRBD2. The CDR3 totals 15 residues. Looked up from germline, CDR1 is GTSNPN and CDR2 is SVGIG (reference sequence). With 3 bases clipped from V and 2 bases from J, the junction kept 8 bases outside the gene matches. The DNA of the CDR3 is TGTGCCTGGAGGACCCTAGCGGTACCCACAGATACGCAGTATTTT. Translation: CAWRTLAVPTDTQYF.

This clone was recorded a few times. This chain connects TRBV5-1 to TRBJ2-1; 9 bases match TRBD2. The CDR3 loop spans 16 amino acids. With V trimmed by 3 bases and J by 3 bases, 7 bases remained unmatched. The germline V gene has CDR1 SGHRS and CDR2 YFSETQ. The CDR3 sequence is CASSWDGTSHYNEQFF. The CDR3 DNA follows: TGCGCCAGCAGCTGGGACGGGACTAGCCACTACAATGAGCAGTTCTTC.